Listed below are T cell receptor beta chains from one sample, sequenced in a study of vaccination and CD4 T cells after COVID-19. TCRdb ran MiXCR on the PCR reads and lists one entry per CDR3 protein. This repertoire shows 9,000 to 10,000 distinct CDR3 sequences, 50% to 65% found once; its top ten account for roughly 20%. These TCRs are of unknown antigen specificity. Source material: CD4+ T cells from blood, cultured in vitro. Source of these receptors: a human donor who had recovered from COVID-19. The CDR3 runs from the conserved cysteine through the conserved F or W. D genes are given only for firm matches. Clone size is stated in some rows and not others, as once, few, many or a class when expanded.

>TRBD2|TRBJ2-1|.|TRBV11-2
CASSPGLVLNEQFF
TGTGCCAGCAGCCCGGGACTAGTCCTAAATGAGCAGTTCTTC
>.|TRBJ1-1|.|TRBV7-2
CASSLLRTANTEAFF
TGTGCCAGCAGCTTATTAAGGACGGCGAACACTGAAGCTTTCTTT
>.|TRBJ2-7|.|TRBV2
CASSGGVSYEQYF
TGTGCCAGCAGCGGAGGGGTCTCCTACGAGCAGTACTTC
>.|TRBJ2-3|.|TRBV10-3
CAISEDLGGSDTQYF
TGTGCCATCAGTGAAGATTTAGGGGGATCCGATACGCAGTATTTT
>TRBD2|TRBJ2-5|.|TRBV11-2
CASSKFGLAGDYQETQYF
TGTGCCAGCAGCAAATTCGGACTAGCGGGGGATTACCAAGAGACCCAGTACTTC
>TRBD2|TRBJ2-1|.|TRBV2
CASTAGVGEQFF
TGTGCCAGCACGGCGGGGGTAGGCGAGCAGTTCTTC
>TRBD2|TRBJ2-2|once|TRBV6-1
CASSTEAGSLFEVF
TGTGCCAGCAGTACCGAAGCGGGATCCCTTTTCGAAGTTTTT
>.|TRBJ1-1|.|TRBV11-3
CASSLGSEATEAFF
TGTGCCAGCAGCTTAGGATCCGAGGCCACTGAAGCTTTCTTT
>.|TRBJ2-1|.|TRBV19
CASSRQLNNEQFF
TGTGCCAGTAGTAGGCAACTCAACAATGAGCAGTTCTTC
>TRBD2|TRBJ2-1|.|TRBV19
CASSISGTPYYNEQFF
TGTGCCAGTAGTATTAGCGGGACCCCGTATTACAATGAGCAGTTCTTC
>.|TRBJ1-2|.|TRBV5-1
CASSSNSGPSNYGYTF
TGCGCCAGCAGCTCCAACTCGGGACCGTCTAACTATGGCTACACCTTC
>.|TRBJ2-5|.|TRBV6-5
CASSSRETQYF
TGTGCCAGCAGTTCCCGAGAGACCCAGTACTTC
>.|TRBJ1-1|few|TRBV27
CASSRRGYAEAFF
TGTGCCAGCAGTAGACGGGGATACGCTGAAGCTTTCTTT
>TRBD1|TRBJ2-7|once|TRBV5-4
CASSLGTGAPYEQYF
TGTGCCAGCAGCTTAGGGACAGGGGCACCCTACGAGCAGTACTTC
>.|TRBJ1-1|.|TRBV6-1
CASSALLAFF
TGTGCCAGCAGTGCGCTTCTAGCTTTCTTT
>TRBD1|TRBJ1-1|few|TRBV11-3
CASSPHRGTEAFF
TGTGCCAGCAGTCCTCACAGGGGCACTGAAGCTTTCTTT
>TRBD1|TRBJ2-2|.|TRBV7-3
CASSPTGTGGISGELFF
TGTGCCAGCAGCCCTACCGGGACAGGGGGTATTAGCGGGGAGCTGTTTTTT
>.|TRBJ2-7|.|TRBV30
CAWSPNPVGFEQYF
TGTGCCTGGAGTCCAAACCCCGTAGGGTTCGAGCAGTACTTC
>.|TRBJ2-3|few|TRBV7-2
CASSEKTAPGTQYF
TGTGCCAGCAGCGAAAAGACTGCTCCCGGTACGCAGTATTTT
>.|TRBJ1-2|few|TRBV7-9
CASSLVGLGYGYTF
TGTGCCAGCAGCTTGGTTGGGCTCGGGTATGGCTACACCTTC
>.|TRBJ1-5|.|TRBV27
CASSLRGRASNQPQHF
TGTGCCAGCAGTTTACGGGGAAGGGCAAGCAATCAGCCCCAGCATTTT
>TRBD2|TRBJ2-5|.|TRBV7-3
CASSLRVKSRGDQETQYF
TGTGCCAGCAGCTTAAGGGTAAAGTCGCGGGGGGACCAAGAGACCCAGTACTTC
>TRBD2|TRBJ2-7|.|TRBV27
CASRGTPGLAGGYEQYF
TGTGCCAGCAGAGGAACCCCCGGACTAGCGGGAGGCTACGAGCAGTACTTC
>.|TRBJ1-1|few|TRBV5-5
CASSLTDRNTEAFF
TGTGCCAGCAGCCTAACGGACAGGAACACTGAAGCTTTCTTT
>.|TRBJ1-3|.|TRBV30
CARAGRGSSGNTIYF
TGTGCCCGGGCGGGCCGTGGGAGCTCTGGAAACACCATATATTTT
>TRBD1|TRBJ1-2|.|TRBV5-1
CASSLGDRGMGYGYTF
TGCGCCAGCAGCTTGGGGGACAGGGGAATGGGCTATGGCTACACCTTC
>.|TRBJ1-2|.|TRBV7-8
CASSLGDHYGYTF
TGTGCCAGCAGCTTAGGGGACCACTATGGCTACACCTTC
>TRBD1|TRBJ2-7|.|TRBV11-2
CASSAIARDRSYEQYF
TGTGCCAGCAGCGCAATAGCCCGGGACAGGTCCTACGAGCAGTACTTC
>.|TRBJ1-4|few|TRBV7-2
CASRPGPGNNEKLFF
TGTGCCAGCAGGCCGGGGCCGGGCAATAATGAAAAACTGTTTTTT
>.|TRBJ2-7|few|TRBV20-1
CSATDREDEQYF
TGCAGTGCAACAGACAGGGAGGACGAGCAGTACTTC
>TRBD1|TRBJ1-3|few|TRBV27
CASRTGGSNTIYF
TGTGCCAGCAGGACAGGGGGATCGAACACCATATATTTT
>TRBD2|TRBJ2-1|once|TRBV6-2/TRBV6-3
CASSLTSGTSNEQFF
TGTGCCAGCAGCCTAACTAGCGGGACTTCCAATGAGCAGTTCTTC
>.|TRBJ1-2|.|TRBV5-4
CASSLEPRYGYTF
TGTGCCAGCAGCTTGGAGCCCCGCTATGGCTACACCTTC
>TRBD1|TRBJ2-7|few|TRBV6-2/TRBV6-3
CASTSWPPGQGAYEQYF
TGTGCCAGCACCTCATGGCCCCCGGGACAGGGGGCCTACGAGCAGTACTTC
>.|TRBJ1-2|.|TRBV15
CATSREAGYGYTF
TGTGCCACCAGCAGGGAAGCTGGCTATGGCTACACCTTC
>.|TRBJ1-5|.|TRBV20-1
CSARDFQSDQPQHF
TGCAGTGCTAGAGACTTTCAGAGCGATCAGCCCCAGCATTTT